These 4 T cell receptor beta chains were all obtained from the same sample, sequenced in a study of Graves' ophthalmopathy and Graves' hyperthyroidism. RNA served as the template for amplifying TCR beta CDR3 regions. In the first round, RT-PCR was carried out with HTBI primers, and a multiplex PCR formed the second round. TCRdb fed the multiplex PCR reads into MiXCR, producing one record per CDR3 protein. The sample yields 400,000 to 450,000 distinct CDR3 sequences, over 20% seen once. The sequencing input was peripheral blood. The receptors were sampled from a woman aged 18-29 years with stable Graves' hyperthyroidism.

This clonotype occurred many times. The V gene is TRBV12-3 or TRBV12-4, the J gene TRBJ2-7, with 8 bases that match TRBD1. The length of the CDR3 is 16 residues. V shed 5 bases and J 0 bases; nucleotides not matched to a gene: 9. The CDR3 DNA sequence: TGTGCCAGCAGTCCCACCGGGACAGGCCTCTCCTACGAGCAGTACTTC. Translation: CASSPTGTGLSYEQYF.

This clonotype was seen at least ten times. The chain links TRBV12-3 or TRBV12-4 to TRBJ2-4; 12 bases map to TRBD1. This CDR3 has 16 residues. V shed 6 bases and J 7 bases; nucleotides not matched to a gene: 10. CDR3 DNA sequence: TGTGCCAGCAGATCCCGGGACAGGGGGCGGAGGAACATTCAGTACTTC. This encodes CASRSRDRGRRNIQYF.

The table lists this clonotype with many counts. The V gene is TRBV11-2, the J gene TRBJ2-5; a weak D match, TRBD1 (6 bases). CDR3 length: 14 amino acids. CDR1 SGHAT and CDR2 FQNNGV come from the germline V gene. V dropped 1 base and J dropped 1 base, with 7 bases sitting between them. CDR3 DNA: TGTGCCAGCAGCTTAGGGACAGTCCAAGAGACCCAGTACTTC. Translation: CASSLGTVQETQYF. The whole variable domain, filled in from reference TRBV11-2 and TRBJ2-5, reads EAGVAQSPRYKIIEKRQSVAFWCNPISGHATLYWYQQILGQGPKLLIQFQNNGVVDDSQLPKDRFSAERLKGVDSTLKIQPAKLEDSAVYLCASSLGTVQETQYFGPGTRLLVL.

This clonotype was seen repeatedly, ten times or more. V gene TRBV6-2 or TRBV6-3 combines with J gene TRBJ1-5; 10 bases line up with TRBD1. The CDR3 totals 16 residues. The V gene end was trimmed by 5 bases and the J gene end by 2 bases; junction bases not matched to a gene: 6. CDR1 and CDR2 from the germline V gene are MNHEY and SVGEGT. The CDR3 nucleotides read TGTGCCAGCAGTCCGACAGGGGGCCTCGGCAATCAGCCCCAGCATTTT. It specifies CASSPTGGLGNQPQHF.